One and the same sample provided the 11 T cell receptor beta chains below, sequenced in a study of blood T cell repertoires in COVID-19. The assay was immunoSEQ multiplex PCR, and TCRdb's table has in-frame clones only and misses some. In the table there are 200,000 or so clones, about 85% of which are singletons. Sequencing was carried out using peripheral blood. The origin of the receptors is a man in his fifties or sixties who had recovered from COVID-19.

The chain uses TRBV30 and TRBJ2-7; 8 positions agree with TRBD1. The V segment lost 3 bases and the J segment 7 bases; nucleotides outside the gene matches: 11. CDR3 size: 14 residues. CDR1 is GTSNPN, CDR2 SVGIG, per germline (reference sequence). The CDR3 DNA reads TGTGCCTGGAGCCCCGGGACAGGTATAATTGAGCAGTACTTC. It translates to CAWSPGTGIIEQYF.

Only one count was recorded for this clone. As DNA, the CDR3 is TGTGCCAGCAGCTCACTAGGGCGGTATCAGGGGAGGGGACCCCAGTACTTC. Protein sequence: CASSSLGRYQGRGPQYF. This rearrangement joins TRBV7-9 to TRBJ2-5; the D gene is possibly TRBD2 (7 bases). The V gene lost 4 bases and the J gene lost 9 bases, with 27 bases spanning the gap. This CDR3 contains 17 residues. Germline CDR1 SEHNR, CDR2 FQNEAQ (reference sequence).

The rearrangement joins TRBV2 to TRBJ1-5, with 8 bases aligning to TRBD1. The CDR3 is 14 residues long. Germline V gene sequence: CDR1 SNHLY, CDR2 FYNNEI. With V trimmed by 5 bases and J by 7 bases, 7 bases remained unmatched. The CDR3 DNA follows: TGTGCCAGCAGTCACCGGGACAGGACCCAGCCCCAGCATTTT. It encodes CASSHRDRTQPQHF.

In DNA form, the CDR3 reads TGTGCCAGCAGCCAAACTGGACAGGGAGTTATGACAGATACGCAGTATTTT. This translates into CASSQTGQGVMTDTQYF. The chain carries TRBV14 and TRBJ2-3; 8 bases match TRBD1. The CDR3 sequence is 17 residues long. Germline trimming cut 2 bases from V and 3 bases from J; bases unmatched to any gene: 10. Germline CDR1 and CDR2: SGHDN and FVKESK.

This sequence joins TRBV5-8 and TRBJ1-2, with 7 bases aligning to TRBD1. The CDR3 loop spans 15 amino acids. Looked up from germline, CDR1 is SGHTS and CDR2 is YDEGEE. Trimming at V came to 0 bases and at J to 4 bases, leaving 6 bases not matched to a gene. The CDR3 sequence is CASSLVRGGGYGYTF. The CDR3 nucleotides read TGTGCCAGCAGCTTGGTTCGAGGGGGCGGCTATGGCTACACCTTC.

V is TRBV10-1 and J is TRBJ2-1, with 7 bases aligning to TRBD1. CDR1 is WNHNN, CDR2 SYGVQD, per germline (reference sequence). This CDR3 region has 15 residues. Trimming cost V 3 bases and J 2 bases; bases outside gene matches: 4. For the CDR3, the DNA is TGCGCCAGCAGTGAACACAGGGGCCCCTACAATGAGCAGTTCTTC. Amino acid sequence: CASSEHRGPYNEQFF.

CDR3 sequence: CATQGSSYEQYF. The CDR3 DNA reads TGTGCCACCCAGGGAAGCTCCTACGAGCAGTACTTC. V and J are TRBV6-5 and TRBJ2-7, with a weak D call TRBD1 (5 bases). V gave up 10 bases and J gave up 0 bases, with 10 bases separating them. The CDR3 spans 12 residues. The germline V gene has CDR1 MNHEY and CDR2 SVGAGI.

The V and J genes are TRBV27 and TRBJ2-1; 11 bases match TRBD2. The V segment lost 5 bases and the J segment 8 bases; nucleotides outside the gene matches: 11. There are 16 residues in the CDR3. Germline CDR1 MNHEY, CDR2 SMNVEV (reference sequence). CDR3 coding DNA: TGTGCCAGCAGTCCCTACCCTAGCGGGAGGTGGCATGAGCAGTTCTTC. Its translation: CASSPYPSGRWHEQFF.

This clone was observed a handful of times. This sequence joins TRBV29-1 and TRBJ2-2; a possible D gene is TRBD2 (6 bases). Between the trimmed V and J ends, which lost 5 bases and 4 bases, there was a span of 14 bases. Germline V gene lookup returns CDR1 SQVTM and CDR2 ANQGSEA. This CDR3 has 14 residues. CDR3 coding DNA: TGCAGCGTTACCCGGGAGAGGGGCACCGGGGAGCTGTTTTTT. Translating gives CSVTRERGTGELFF.

This chain links TRBV6-5 with TRBJ2-1; no clear D. V lost 6 bases and J lost 9, with 9 bases in between. The CDR3 spans 11 residues. Germline-derived CDR1 and CDR2 are MNHEY and SVGAGI. In DNA, the CDR3 is TGTGCCAGCAGCCGCTACGGTGAGCAGTTCTTC. Translated, it gives CASSRYGEQFF.

The chain carries TRBV28 and TRBJ2-2, with TRBD1 matching 10 bases. Germline loops: CDR1 MDHEN, CDR2 SYDVKM. The CDR3 has 17 residues. Losses at the gene ends were 1 base for V and 3 bases for J; bases not matched to a gene: 5. The CDR3 is CASSLSGQGKYTGELFF. For the CDR3, the DNA is TGTGCCAGCAGTTTATCGGGACAGGGGAAATACACCGGGGAGCTGTTTTTT.